Shown below are 16 T cell receptor beta chains from a single sample sequenced in a study of blood T cell repertoires in COVID-19. Profiling relied on immunoSEQ multiplex PCR, and the TCRdb table lists in-frame clones only, not all of them. The data hold 100,000 or so clones, with 70% to 80% observed a single time. Sequencing input: peripheral blood. These receptors came from a human donor in a cohort sampled during active COVID-19.

V is TRBV7-9 and J is TRBJ2-1; D remains ambiguous. The CDR3 is 13 residues long. The germline V gene encodes CDR1 SEHNR and CDR2 FQNEAQ (reference sequence). Trimming took 5 bases from V and 7 from J, leaving 12 bases between them. CDR3 sequence: CASSPHVLNEQFF. CDR3 coding DNA: TGTGCCAGCAGCCCACATGTACTAAATGAGCAGTTCTTC.

This clone appeared once. The genes are TRBV13 and TRBJ1-3; D is unresolved. Germline loops: CDR1 PRHDT, CDR2 FYEKMQ (reference sequence). V lost 1 base to trimming and J lost 3 bases, with 13 bases between them. The CDR3 is 16 amino acids. Here the CDR3 DNA reads TGTGCCAGCAGCTTAGAGCGGATCGCAGGTGGAAACACCATATATTTT. It encodes CASSLERIAGGNTIYF.

The chain couples TRBV2 to TRBJ1-5; 10 nucleotides line up with TRBD1. Germline CDR1 and CDR2: SNHLY and FYNNEI. V shed 4 bases, J shed 6 bases, and the junction held 3 bases outside the gene matches. The CDR3 sequence is 14 residues long. Here the CDR3 reads CASSGQGAGQPQHF. CDR3 nucleotides: TGTGCCAGCAGTGGACAGGGGGCAGGTCAGCCCCAGCATTTT.

This CDR3 reads CASSPGIGYGYTF. In DNA, the CDR3 is TGTGCCAGCAGCCCGGGGATCGGCTATGGCTACACCTTC. This chain links TRBV7-8 with TRBJ1-2, with D unclear. The CDR3 spans 13 residues. Germline CDR1 SGHVS, CDR2 FQNEAQ. Trimming pared 5 bases from V and 4 bases from J, leaving 11 bases between.

The V gene is TRBV6-5, the J gene TRBJ2-3, with a tentative D call TRBD2 (6 bases). V shed 10 bases and J shed 1 base, with 15 bases lying between them. This CDR3 has 14 amino acids. Germline CDR1 reads MNHEY; CDR2 reads SVGAGI. The CDR3 sequence: CATLVGGGTDTQYF. Here the CDR3 DNA reads TGTGCCACCCTCGTGGGGGGAGGCACAGATACGCAGTATTTT.

This chain uses TRBV4-1 with TRBJ2-1, with TRBD1 matching over 9 bases. CDR3 length: 17 residues. CDR1 is MGHRA, CDR2 YSYEKL, per germline. After removal of 3 bases from V and 5 bases from J, the junction contained 11 bases not matched to a gene. The CDR3 nucleotides are TGCGCCAGCAGCCATCAAAGGGGACAGGGAGTCAACAATGAGCAGTTCTTC. This translates into CASSHQRGQGVNNEQFF.

The chain employs TRBV5-1 and TRBJ2-1; 7 bases line up with TRBD2. Per germline, CDR1 SGHRS and CDR2 YFSETQ. This CDR3 has 14 amino acids. The junction had 7 bases not matched to a gene; V was cut back by 5 bases and J by 5 bases. This CDR3 reads CASSRSGGNNEQFF. For the CDR3, the DNA is TGCGCCAGCAGTCGGTCGGGAGGAAACAATGAGCAGTTCTTC.

Only one count was recorded for this clone. This sequence joins TRBV3-1 (or the pseudogene TRBV3-2) and TRBJ1-2; D call uncertain. CDR3 length equals 15 residues. V was clipped by 2 bases and J by 2 bases, with 12 bases between them. The germline V gene encodes CDR1 LGHDT and CDR2 YNNKEL (reference sequence). The CDR3 DNA is TGTGCCAGCAGCCAACAACCGAGCAACAACTATGGCTACACCTTC. It encodes CASSQQPSNNYGYTF.

This clone was detected once. The chain has TRBV28 and TRBJ1-2; 7 positions agree with TRBD1. Per germline, CDR1 MDHEN and CDR2 SYDVKM. After removal of 6 bases from V and 6 bases from J, the junction contained 4 bases not matched to a gene. The CDR3 has 12 residues. This CDR3 reads CASRTDRDGYTF. The CDR3, as DNA: TGTGCCAGCAGGACTGACAGGGATGGCTACACCTTC.

This clone appeared a single time. The chain is built from TRBV6-5 and TRBJ1-2, with 7 positions matching TRBD1. This CDR3 contains 14 residues. J gave up 7 bases and V 5 bases, and 10 bases lay outside the gene matches. The germline CDR1 and CDR2 sequences are MNHEY and SVGAGI. CDR3 region: CASSQQGRGGGYTF. Here the CDR3 DNA reads TGTGCCAGCAGTCAACAGGGGCGTGGAGGTGGCTACACCTTC.

The J gene is TRBJ2-4, the V gene TRBV19; D unclear. The CDR3 has 12 residues. Germline lookup yields CDR1 LNHDA and CDR2 SQIVND (reference sequence). V lost 4 bases to trimming and J lost 7 bases, with 8 bases between them. CDR3 in DNA: TGTGCCAGTAGTACCCTAGAGAACATTCAGTACTTC. Amino acid sequence: CASSTLENIQYF.

The chain recombines TRBV4-2 with TRBJ1-5; 8 bases align to TRBD1. J was trimmed by 6 bases and V by 0 bases; bases with no gene match: 7. Germline assignment: CDR1 LGHNA and CDR2 YNFKEQ. The CDR3 covers 16 residues. CDR3 nucleotides: TGTGCCAGCAGCCAAGATAGGGACAGGCACGGTCAGCCCCAGCATTTT. Encoded protein: CASSQDRDRHGQPQHF.

The CDR3 DNA sequence: TGTGCCAGCGGGACTACCACAGATACGCAGTATTTT. Protein product: CASGTTTDTQYF. This chain connects TRBV6-5 to TRBJ2-3, with 7 bases aligning to TRBD2. The junction had 1 base not matched to a gene; V was cut back by 8 bases and J by 2 bases. The CDR3 is made up of 12 amino acids. CDR1 is MNHEY and CDR2 is SVGAGI in the germline V gene.

The chain carries TRBV2 and TRBJ1-4; TRBD1 matches at 7 bases. V lost 7 bases, J lost 0 bases, and 5 bases stayed unmatched. Per the germline V gene, CDR1 is SNHLY and CDR2 is FYNNEI. CDR3 length: 15 residues. The CDR3, as DNA: TGTGCCAGCAATAGACAGGGCGCAACTAATGAAAAACTGTTTTTT. The encoded protein is CASNRQGATNEKLFF.

The chain has TRBV29-1 and TRBJ1-4; D might be TRBD1 (5 bases). V shed 7 bases and J shed 4 bases, with 10 bases lying between them. CDR1 is SQVTM and CDR2 is ANQGSEA in the germline V gene. The CDR3 contains 12 residues. This CDR3 is CSGKRGNEKLFF. In DNA form, the CDR3 reads TGCAGCGGAAAAAGGGGTAATGAAAAACTGTTTTTT.

This sequence joins TRBV7-2 and TRBJ1-2, with 9 bases fitting TRBD1. The junction had 5 bases not matched to a gene; V was cut back by 5 bases and J by 4 bases. CDR3 length: 14 amino acids. Germline loops: CDR1 SGHTA, CDR2 FQGNSA. CDR3 sequence: CASSPQGAGYGYTF. For the CDR3, the DNA is TGTGCCAGCAGCCCACAGGGGGCGGGCTATGGCTACACCTTC.